This T cell receptor (beta chain) was captured by sequencing in a study of beta chain features in type 1 diabetes. Study observations and caveats: TCRB CDR3s from Type 1 diabetes patients were moderately but significantly shorter in all four CD4+ subsets.

CDR1 is KGHSH, CDR2 LQKENI, per germline. This CDR3 has 18 amino acids. V shed 3 bases and J shed 2 bases, with 19 bases lying between them. The whole isolated RNA underwent reverse transcription, so sequencing captured expressed TCRB transcripts. The table came from immunoSEQ multiplex PCR; TCRdb's copy has only in-frame clones and leaves some out. The top ten clones hold roughly 0.7% of a sample with around 70,000 clones, just under 50% of them seen once. Concerning this clone itself: Its cognate antigen is unknown.

The sequence derives from a man younger than 45 with type 1 diabetes. The sequenced material came from central memory CD4+ T cells from blood. The chain carries TRBV18 and TRBJ2-2, with D tentatively TRBD2 (7 bases). Here the CDR3 reads CASSPRGGSELNTGELFF. CDR3 in DNA: TGTGCCAGCTCACCCCGCGGGGGCTCCGAACTCAACACCGGGGAGCTGTTTTTT.